The 15 T cell receptor beta chains below all came from one sample that was sequenced in a study of human T cells and chemical hapten exposure. MiXCR, applied by TCRdb to the RACE reads, yields one record per CDR3 protein. This sample has around 110,000 distinct CDR3 sequences, with around 10% found just once. As for time point: patch test 1, 2 weeks after DPC sensitization. Treatment specified: therapeutic diphenylcyclopropenone sensitization with weekly scalp DPC. The material was whole blood, obtained in connection with sensitization to the hapten diphenylcyclopropenone (DPC). These receptors were collected from a woman in her forties or fifties with alopecia areata. Some clones in this sample may be carry-over from other donors' samples.

This clonotype was recorded many times. This chain joins TRBV4-3 and TRBJ2-7, with D possibly being TRBD2 (5 bases). Trimming shortened V by 0 bases and J by 0 bases, and 15 bases separated the two germline ends. Germline CDR1 is LGHNA and CDR2 is YSLEER. The CDR3 sequence is 17 residues long. The CDR3 sequence is CASSQDPGVGASYEQYF. For the CDR3, the DNA is TGCGCCAGCAGCCAAGATCCCGGGGTAGGAGCCTCCTACGAGCAGTACTTC.

The V and J genes are TRBV7-4 and TRBJ1-1, with D perhaps TRBD1 (5 bases). Trimming cost V 5 bases and J 7 bases, with 23 bases left between them. Germline CDR1 and CDR2: SGHVT and SQSDAQ. The CDR3 runs to 16 residues. CDR3 sequence reads: CASSPRQRGVRFEAFF. CDR3 nucleotides: TGTGCCAGCAGCCCTAGACAGCGGGGGGTTCGTTTTGAAGCTTTCTTT.

Comment on this clonotype: This could be a read error, since a much larger clone is one nucleotide away. The chain joins TRBV12-3 or TRBV12-4 to TRBJ2-4; maybe TRBD2 (6 bases). The CDR3 has 15 residues. For the CDR3, the DNA is TGTACCAGCGGGTCCCGAGGTGGGGCCAAAAACATTCAGTACTTC. Translated: CTSGSRGGAKNIQYF.

This clonotype was recorded a few times. The V gene is TRBV7-6, the J gene TRBJ2-1, with 9 bases aligning to TRBD1. J was trimmed by 4 bases and V by 0 bases; bases with no gene match: 10. CDR3 length: 18 residues. Per germline, CDR1 SGHVS and CDR2 FNYEAQ. The CDR3 reads CASSLASLGTGIYNEQFF. The CDR3 nucleotides are TGTGCCAGCAGCTTAGCCTCTCTAGGGACAGGGATTTACAATGAGCAGTTCTTC.

This clonotype was seen a few times. This chain uses TRBV20-1 with TRBJ2-2; no definite D call. V was cut by 6 bases and J by 0 bases, with 17 bases left in between. The CDR3 runs to 16 residues. Germline loops: CDR1 DFQATT, CDR2 SNEGSKA (reference sequence). The chain's CDR3 is CSAPTGSLANTGELFF. CDR3 coding DNA: TGCAGTGCCCCGACTGGGTCTCTAGCGAACACCGGGGAGCTGTTTTTT.

This chain links TRBV12-3 or TRBV12-4 with TRBJ1-2; tentatively, D is TRBD1 (6 bases). Trimming cost V 2 bases and J 4 bases, with 14 bases left between them. This CDR3 is 15 amino acids long. DNA of the CDR3: TGTGCCAGCAGTTTAAGTGGGGGGCTAGGCTATGGCTACACCTTC. It is translated as CASSLSGGLGYGYTF.

This clonotype was counted only a few times. The chain uses TRBV6-2 or TRBV6-3 and TRBJ1-2, with 9 bases that match TRBD1. The trim removed 6 bases at V and 6 bases at J, leaving 5 bases unmatched. The CDR3 has 13 amino acids. Germline CDR1 reads MNHEY; CDR2 reads SVGEGT. The CDR3: CASRPRQGDGYTF. Here the CDR3 DNA reads TGTGCCAGCAGACCCCGACAGGGGGATGGCTACACCTTC.

The rearrangement joins TRBV20-1 to TRBJ2-2; D gene unclear. The germline V gene encodes CDR1 DFQATT and CDR2 SNEGSKA (reference sequence). V lost 6 bases, J lost 5 bases, and 13 bases lay in between. The CDR3 runs to 13 residues. CDR3 sequence: CSAGSMGTGELFF. DNA for the CDR3: TGCAGTGCCGGAAGCATGGGGACCGGGGAGCTGTTTTTT.

V is TRBV7-9 and J is TRBJ2-5; D unresolved. This CDR3 region has 13 residues. Germline loops: CDR1 SEHNR, CDR2 FQNEAQ (reference sequence). Trimming left V 2 bases short and J 3 bases short, with 7 bases between. CDR3 amino acids: CASSLRAEETQYF. CDR3 nucleotides: TGTGCCAGCAGCTTACGAGCAGAAGAGACCCAGTACTTC. The whole variable domain, remainder taken from reference TRBV7-9 and TRBJ2-5, is DTGVSQNPRHKITKRGQNVTFRCDPISEHNRLYWYRQTLGQGPEFLTYFQNEAQLEKSRLLSDRFSAERPKGSFSTLEIQRTEQGDSAMYLCASSLRAEETQYFGPGTRLLVL.

The sample holds many counts of this clonotype. The V and J genes are TRBV7-6 and TRBJ2-5; 7 nucleotides agree with TRBD2. V lost 5 bases, J lost 0 bases, and 3 bases stayed unmatched. The CDR3 extends over 14 amino acids. Germline V gene lookup returns CDR1 SGHVS and CDR2 FNYEAQ. CDR3 nucleotides: TGTGCCAGCAGCCTTGGGACTAACCAAGAGACCCAGTACTTC. Translated, it gives CASSLGTNQETQYF. Combining the CDR3 with reference TRBV7-6 and TRBJ2-5 gives the whole variable domain GAGVSQSPRYKVTKRGQDVALRCDPISGHVSLYWYRQALGQGPEFLTYFNYEAQQDKSGLPNDRFSAERPEGSISTLTIQRTEQRDSAMYRCASSLGTNQETQYFGPGTRLLVL.

The chain links TRBV18 to TRBJ2-2; TRBD2 matches at 8 bases. The CDR3 runs to 16 residues. Germline V lookup: CDR1 KGHSH, CDR2 LQKENI. The trim removed 6 bases at V and 0 bases at J, leaving 6 bases unmatched. The CDR3 sequence: CASSPGLAANTGELFF. The CDR3 nucleotides are TGTGCCAGCTCGCCCGGACTAGCCGCGAACACCGGGGAGCTGTTTTTT. Looking up the rest from reference TRBV18 and TRBJ2-2 gives the full variable domain: NAGVMQNPRHLVRRRGQEARLRCSPMKGHSHVYWYRQLPEEGLKFMVYLQKENIIDESGMPKERFSAEFPKEGPSILRIQQVVRGDSAAYFCASSPGLAANTGELFFGEGSRLTVL.

The genes are TRBV12-3 or TRBV12-4 and TRBJ2-4; possibly TRBD1 for D (6 bases). The CDR3 is made up of 15 amino acids. The germline V and J ends were trimmed by 5 bases and 3 bases, with 14 bases remaining between them. CDR3 DNA: TGTGCCAGCAGTCCGACCCGACAGGACAAAAACATTCAGTACTTC. Translating gives CASSPTRQDKNIQYF.

The chain combines TRBV2 with TRBJ2-2; unclear D gene. The ends were cut back, 3 bases at V and 1 base at J, with 12 bases in the middle. The germline CDR1 and CDR2 sequences are SNHLY and FYNNEI. There are 16 residues in the CDR3. CDR3 DNA sequence: TGTGCCAGCAGTGAGGAGAGGCTCCTGAACACCGGGGAGCTGTTTTTT. It is translated as CASSEERLLNTGELFF.

Points on this clonotype: The missing conserved phenylalanine or tryptophan at the end of this CDR3 makes a read error likely. No DNA is shown, since the ends of the CDR3 on it are uncertain; the CDR3 is the one TCRdb lists. V is TRBV5-8 and J is TRBJ2-7; TRBD1, the table's D call, was not compared with the DNA. The CDR3 is 10 amino acids long, termini counted. The germline V gene has CDR1 SGHTS and CDR2 YDEGEE. The chain's CDR3 is CASSFSGGVY.

This clonotype was counted between two and nine times. The rearrangement links TRBV7-9 to TRBJ2-1; tentatively, D is TRBD2 (5 bases). V dropped 2 bases and J dropped 7 bases, with 12 bases sitting between them. The germline V gene encodes CDR1 SEHNR and CDR2 FQNEAQ (reference sequence). This CDR3 region has 14 residues. CDR3 nucleotide sequence: TGTGCCAGCAGCTTATCCCCTCCGGGGAATGAGCAGTTCTTC. Its protein product is CASSLSPPGNEQFF. Together with reference TRBV7-9 and TRBJ2-1, the CDR3 gives the full variable domain: DTGVSQNPRHKITKRGQNVTFRCDPISEHNRLYWYRQTLGQGPEFLTYFQNEAQLEKSRLLSDRFSAERPKGSFSTLEIQRTEQGDSAMYLCASSLSPPGNEQFFGPGTRLTVL.